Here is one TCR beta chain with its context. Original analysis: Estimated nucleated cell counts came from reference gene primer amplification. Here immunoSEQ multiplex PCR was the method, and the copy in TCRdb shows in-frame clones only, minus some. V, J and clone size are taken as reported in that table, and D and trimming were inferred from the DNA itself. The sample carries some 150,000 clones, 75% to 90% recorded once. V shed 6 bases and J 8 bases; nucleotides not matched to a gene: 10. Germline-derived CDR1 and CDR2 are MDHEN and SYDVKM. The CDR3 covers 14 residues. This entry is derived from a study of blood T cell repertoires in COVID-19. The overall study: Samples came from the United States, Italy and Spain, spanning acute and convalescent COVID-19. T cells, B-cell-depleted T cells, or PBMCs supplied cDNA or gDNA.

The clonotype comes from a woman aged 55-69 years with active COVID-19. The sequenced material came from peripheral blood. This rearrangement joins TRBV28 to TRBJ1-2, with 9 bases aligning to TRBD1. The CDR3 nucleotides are TGTGCCAGCAGCCCCGGGACAGGGATGGGAGGCTACACCTTC. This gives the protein CASSPGTGMGGYTF.